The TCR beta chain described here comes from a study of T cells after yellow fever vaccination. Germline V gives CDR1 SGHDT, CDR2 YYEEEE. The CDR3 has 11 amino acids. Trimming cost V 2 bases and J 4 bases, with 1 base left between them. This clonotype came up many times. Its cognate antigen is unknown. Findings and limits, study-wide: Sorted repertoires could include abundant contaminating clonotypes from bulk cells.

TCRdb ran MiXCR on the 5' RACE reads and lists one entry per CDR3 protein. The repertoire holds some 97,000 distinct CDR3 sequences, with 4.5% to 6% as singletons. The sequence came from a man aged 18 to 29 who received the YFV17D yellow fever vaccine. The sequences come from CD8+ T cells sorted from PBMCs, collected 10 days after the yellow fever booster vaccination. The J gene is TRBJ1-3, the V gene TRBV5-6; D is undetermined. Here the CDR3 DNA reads TGTGCCAGCAGCTTCGGAAACACCATATATTTT. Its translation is CASSFGNTIYF.